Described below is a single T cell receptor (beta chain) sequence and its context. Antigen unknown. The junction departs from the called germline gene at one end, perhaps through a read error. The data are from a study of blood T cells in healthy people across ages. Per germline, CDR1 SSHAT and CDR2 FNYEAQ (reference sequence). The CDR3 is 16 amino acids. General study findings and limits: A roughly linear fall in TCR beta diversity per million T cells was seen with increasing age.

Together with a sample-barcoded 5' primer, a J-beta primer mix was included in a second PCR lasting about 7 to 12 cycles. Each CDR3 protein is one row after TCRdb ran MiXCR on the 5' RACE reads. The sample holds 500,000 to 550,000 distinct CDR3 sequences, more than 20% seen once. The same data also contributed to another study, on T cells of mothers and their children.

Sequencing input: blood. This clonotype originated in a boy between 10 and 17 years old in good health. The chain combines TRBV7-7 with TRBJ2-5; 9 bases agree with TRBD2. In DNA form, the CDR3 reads TGTGCTAGCAGCTCGGACGCGGGACTAGCTTTGGAGACCCAGTACTTC. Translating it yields CASSSDAGLALETQYF.